Below, one T cell receptor beta chain is given with its context. The antigen is not known. PCR involved 60 Vbeta and 13 Jbeta primers. The method was immunoSEQ multiplex PCR; TCRdb's version includes in-frame clones alone and lacks a portion of them. The profile covers roughly 240,000 clones, with roughly 81% appearing a single time and roughly 0.22% taken by the ten largest. CDR3 length equals 13 residues. Germline CDR1 reads MNHEY; CDR2 reads SMNVEV (reference sequence). Trimming pared 5 bases from V and 3 bases from J, leaving 10 bases between. The source of the sample is a study of cytomegalovirus exposure and HLA in healthy donors. Study overall: Unique TCRs numbering around 80 million, obtained from HLA-typed donors, made up an early data release. Study-wide results and limits: Later analysis placed DRB1 highest and HLA-C lowest in TCR association rates, which differed by HLA locus. A later analysis linked a missense variant in DCLRE1C to the trimming of TCR beta V and J genes.

This TCR was recovered from a girl aged 2 to 9 in good health and CMV-seronegative. The chain recombines TRBV27 with TRBJ2-5, with unresolved D. Sequences were obtained from PBMCs. The CDR3: CASSPQVEETQYF. CDR3 bases: TGTGCCAGCAGTCCCCAGGTGGAAGAGACCCAGTACTTC.